Here is one T cell receptor (beta chain) with its context. Antigen unknown. The data stem from a study of cytomegalovirus exposure and HLA in healthy donors. With 60 Vbeta and 13 Jbeta primers, the PCR was carried out. TCRdb keeps only in-frame clones here, not all; method: immunoSEQ multiplex PCR. The table includes some 100,000 clones, about three quarters detected once. The CDR3 runs to 11 residues. V lost 6 bases and J 6 bases, leaving 5 bases between the germline ends. CDR1 and CDR2 (germline): LGHNT, FRNRAP. Findings and caveats of the study: Listed as cytomegalovirus-associated were 150 to 200 TCR beta chains.

V is TRBV12-5 and J is TRBJ2-2; D not resolved. The receptor's source is a male donor in good health and CMV-seropositive. The sequencing sample was made of PBMCs. This CDR3 is CASGHPGELFF. CDR3 sequence (DNA): TGTGCTAGTGGACACCCCGGGGAGCTGTTTTTT.